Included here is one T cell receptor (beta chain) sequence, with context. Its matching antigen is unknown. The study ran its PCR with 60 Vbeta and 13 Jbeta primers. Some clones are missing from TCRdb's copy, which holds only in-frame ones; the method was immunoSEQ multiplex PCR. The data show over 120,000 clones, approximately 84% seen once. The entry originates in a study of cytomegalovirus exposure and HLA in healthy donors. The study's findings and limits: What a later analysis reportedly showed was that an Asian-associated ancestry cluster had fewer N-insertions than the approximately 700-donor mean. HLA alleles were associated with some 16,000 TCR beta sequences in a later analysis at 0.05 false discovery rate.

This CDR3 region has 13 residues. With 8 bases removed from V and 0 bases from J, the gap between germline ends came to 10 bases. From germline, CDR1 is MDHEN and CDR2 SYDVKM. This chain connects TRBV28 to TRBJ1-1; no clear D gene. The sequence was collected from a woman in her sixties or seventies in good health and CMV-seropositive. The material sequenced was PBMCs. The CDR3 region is CASGPIMNTEAFF. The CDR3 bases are TGTGCCAGCGGGCCTATTATGAACACTGAAGCTTTCTTT.